At least ten counts were recorded for the clone carrying this T cell receptor beta chain. Its antigen is unknown. These data belong to a study of spatial heterogeneity in lung cancer. Study-level background: Counts of TCR transcripts in tumor regions correlated strongly with a T cell module score (derived from matched bulk RNA-seq).

Study-wide results and caveats: One measure, the expanded intratumoral alpha and beta TCR count, tracked tumor mutation counts.

As to time point: sample taken at primary tumor resection. Sequencing covered unsorted whole RNA taken from tumor, nontumor lung or frozen PBMC. Every TCR cDNA molecule bore its own unique molecular identifier. One entry per CDR3 protein, called by TCRdb with MiXCR from the 5' RACE reads. The profile shows some 96,000 distinct CDR3 sequences, about 4.6% of them singletons. The source of this sequence is a male donor with early-stage non-small cell lung cancer. This sample comprised lung tumor tissue, obtained at surgery.

The CDR3 is CASSYMDRARQTQYF. CDR3 bases: TGTGCCAGCAGTTACATGGACAGGGCGAGGCAGACCCAGTACTTC. The genes are TRBV6-2 or TRBV6-3 and TRBJ2-5; 8 nucleotides line up with TRBD1. There are 15 residues in the CDR3. The V segment lost 2 bases and the J segment 6 bases; nucleotides outside the gene matches: 8. Germline-derived CDR1 and CDR2 are MNHEY and SVGEGT.